This T cell receptor beta chain was obtained from a study of T cell responses to AZD1222 COVID-19 vaccine. Notes on the study in general: Sampled repertoires all dated from after the peak T cell response. Dominant at 160-218 and 743-854, vaccine-associated CD4 TCRs also spanned spike. Donors were mostly white British, more females; clonal diversity possibly underestimated. Just a handful of AZD1222 recipients tested seropositive at baseline.

In germline, CDR1 is LGHDT, CDR2 YNNKEL (reference sequence). J was trimmed by 4 bases and V by 6 bases; bases with no gene match: 7. The CDR3 is made up of 14 amino acids. The data were produced by immunoSEQ multiplex PCR, yet TCRdb's version contains in-frame clones alone and is incomplete. Altogether roughly 96,000 clones are present, 85% to 90% being singletons, with the ten largest covering 2.8%. With regard to this clone: Its target is not known.

Sequencing was performed on peripheral blood, taken on day 0 of AZD1222 vaccination. V is TRBV3-1 (or the pseudogene TRBV3-2) and J is TRBJ1-1; 8 bases match TRBD1. This receptor was obtained from an adult in good health. CDR3 DNA sequence: TGTGCCAGCAGTCCACAGGGGGGGGGCACTGAAGCTTTCTTT. This translates into CASSPQGGGTEAFF.